This is a list of T cell receptor beta chains from one sample in a study of CD8 T cells in Susac syndrome. MiXCR was run by TCRdb on the immunoSEQ multiplex PCR reads, yielding one entry per CDR3 protein. The sample lists some 190,000 distinct CDR3 sequences; approximately 96% were seen once. Material: CD4+ T cells from PBMCs. The receptors stem from a human donor with multiple sclerosis. Each CDR3 is given with its conserved first and last residue. A D gene is named only where the DNA matches it firmly. Clone size, where shown, is once, few, many, or a class for clones that have expanded.

d_gene: .
abundance: .
j_gene: TRBJ1-1
v_gene: TRBV20-1
len: 15
CDR3nt: TGCAGTGCTAGAGAGGGGGAGGGGCTAAACACTGAAGCTTTCTTT
CDR3aa: CSAREGEGLNTEAFF

d_gene: .
abundance: .
j_gene: TRBJ2-3
v_gene: TRBV2
len: 14
CDR3nt: TGTGCCAGCAGTGAAGTCCTGACCACAGATACGCAGTATTTT
CDR3aa: CASSEVLTTDTQYF

d_gene: TRBD1
abundance: .
j_gene: TRBJ2-1
v_gene: TRBV24-1
len: 16
CDR3nt: TGTGCCACCAGTGGACAGGGGACAGGGCGCCGACGGGAGCAGTTCTTC
CDR3aa: CATSGQGTGRRREQFF

d_gene: TRBD2
abundance: .
j_gene: TRBJ2-5
v_gene: TRBV6-6
len: 16
CDR3nt: TGTGCCAGCACCCAACCCGGGGGGGGCCGAAAGGGGGCCCAGTACTTC
CDR3aa: CASTQPGGGRKGAQYF

d_gene: .
abundance: .
j_gene: TRBJ2-2
v_gene: TRBV30
len: 14
CDR3nt: TGTGCCTGGAGTTGGGGACAAATCACCGGGGAGCTGTTTTTT
CDR3aa: CAWSWGQITGELFF

d_gene: .
abundance: .
j_gene: TRBJ1-3
v_gene: TRBV18
len: 15
CDR3nt: TGTGCCAGCTCACCAGAGGGCTTTTATGGAAACACCATATATTTT
CDR3aa: CASSPEGFYGNTIYF

d_gene: TRBD2
abundance: .
j_gene: TRBJ2-3
v_gene: TRBV12-3/TRBV12-4
len: 15
CDR3nt: TGTGCCAGCAGTCTCGGACTAGCGGACACAGATACGCAGTATTTT
CDR3aa: CASSLGLADTDTQYF

d_gene: .
abundance: .
j_gene: TRBJ2-3
v_gene: TRBV7-2
len: 13
CDR3nt: TGTGCCAGCAGCTCGAGAAGGCGGGATACGCAGTATTTT
CDR3aa: CASSSRRRDTQYF

d_gene: .
abundance: .
j_gene: TRBJ1-5
v_gene: TRBV9
len: 14
CDR3nt: TGTGCCAGCAGCGTAAGTGGTGCGGATCAGCCCCAGCATTTT
CDR3aa: CASSVSGADQPQHF

d_gene: .
abundance: .
j_gene: TRBJ2-5
v_gene: TRBV5-1
len: 14
CDR3nt: TGCGCCAGCAGCTTAACGAGCACCATGGAGACCCAGTACTTC
CDR3aa: CASSLTSTMETQYF

d_gene: .
abundance: .
j_gene: TRBJ1-5
v_gene: TRBV5-6
len: 15
CDR3nt: TGTGCCAGCAGCTTGTTGGGGGGAGACAATCAGCCCCAGCATTTT
CDR3aa: CASSLLGGDNQPQHF

d_gene: TRBD1
abundance: .
j_gene: TRBJ2-3
v_gene: TRBV12-3/TRBV12-4
len: 15
CDR3nt: TGTGCCAGCAGAAGGACAGGGGGAAACCCAGATACGCAGTATTTT
CDR3aa: CASRRTGGNPDTQYF

d_gene: .
abundance: once
j_gene: TRBJ2-2
v_gene: TRBV5-1
len: 14
CDR3nt: TGCGCCAGCAGCATTGACAGTAACACCGGGGAGCTGTTTTTT
CDR3aa: CASSIDSNTGELFF

d_gene: .
abundance: .
j_gene: TRBJ2-7
v_gene: TRBV28
len: 13
CDR3nt: TGTGCCAGCAGTTTGGGGATAGTGAGGGTTCAGTACTTC
CDR3aa: CASSLGIVRVQYF

d_gene: .
abundance: .
j_gene: TRBJ1-3
v_gene: TRBV9
len: 16
CDR3nt: TGTGCCAGCAGCGGGGGTAAAGCGGGGGCATCGGACACCATATATTTT
CDR3aa: CASSGGKAGASDTIYF

d_gene: .
abundance: .
j_gene: TRBJ2-6
v_gene: TRBV30
len: 15
CDR3nt: TGTGCCTGGAGTGGAGGGGTCGGTGGGGCCAACGTCCTGACTTTC
CDR3aa: CAWSGGVGGANVLTF

d_gene: .
abundance: .
j_gene: TRBJ2-3
v_gene: TRBV6-6
len: 11
CDR3nt: TGTGCCAGCAGTTACGGGGATACGCAGTATTTT
CDR3aa: CASSYGDTQYF

d_gene: .
abundance: .
j_gene: TRBJ2-1
v_gene: TRBV4-3
len: 15
CDR3nt: TGCGCCAGCAGCCAAGCGCAGGGACGGTACAATGAGCAGTTCTTC
CDR3aa: CASSQAQGRYNEQFF

d_gene: .
abundance: .
j_gene: TRBJ2-3
v_gene: TRBV9
len: 15
CDR3nt: TGTGCCAGCAGCGTAGAGATAGGCTGGGCAGATACGCAGTATTTT
CDR3aa: CASSVEIGWADTQYF

d_gene: .
abundance: .
j_gene: TRBJ1-5
v_gene: TRBV15
len: 16
CDR3nt: TGTGCCACCAGCAGAGACCCGTCCGGCAGCAATCAGCCCCAGCATTTT
CDR3aa: CATSRDPSGSNQPQHF

d_gene: .
abundance: .
j_gene: TRBJ2-5
v_gene: TRBV7-2
len: 16
CDR3nt: TGTGCCAGCAGCTTAGGTGTACTAGGACGAAAAGAGACCCAGTACTTC
CDR3aa: CASSLGVLGRKETQYF

d_gene: TRBD1
abundance: .
j_gene: TRBJ1-6
v_gene: TRBV6-5
len: 15
CDR3nt: TGTGCCAGCAGTTATCACGGACAGGGCGGCTCACCCCTCCACTTT
CDR3aa: CASSYHGQGGSPLHF

d_gene: TRBD1
abundance: .
j_gene: TRBJ1-6
v_gene: TRBV11-1
len: 14
CDR3nt: TGTGCCAGCAGCAACCGGGACAGAAATTCACCCCTCCACTTT
CDR3aa: CASSNRDRNSPLHF

d_gene: .
abundance: .
j_gene: TRBJ2-2
v_gene: TRBV4-3
len: 15
CDR3nt: TGCGCCAGCAGCCAAGATATGTTGAACACCGGGGAGCTGTTTTTT
CDR3aa: CASSQDMLNTGELFF

d_gene: .
abundance: .
j_gene: TRBJ2-6
v_gene: TRBV19
len: 13
CDR3nt: TGTGCCGGCGCGACCTCTCGGGGAAACGTCCTGACTTTC
CDR3aa: CAGATSRGNVLTF

d_gene: .
abundance: .
j_gene: TRBJ2-1
v_gene: TRBV5-6
len: 13
CDR3nt: TGTGCCAGCAGCCCCGATCCGGTCGGTGAGCAGTTCTTC
CDR3aa: CASSPDPVGEQFF

d_gene: TRBD2
abundance: .
j_gene: TRBJ2-5
v_gene: TRBV24-1
len: 16
CDR3nt: TGTGCCACCAGTGACCTTAGCGGGGGGGTCCAAGAGACCCAGTACTTC
CDR3aa: CATSDLSGGVQETQYF

d_gene: .
abundance: .
j_gene: TRBJ1-2
v_gene: TRBV4-3
len: 13
CDR3nt: TGCGCCAGCAGCCAAGAACTTTCCTATGGCTACACCTTC
CDR3aa: CASSQELSYGYTF

d_gene: .
abundance: .
j_gene: TRBJ1-5
v_gene: TRBV20-1
len: 16
CDR3nt: TGCAGTGCTACATCCCAGGGGCAATGGGGCAATCAGCCCCAGCATTTT
CDR3aa: CSATSQGQWGNQPQHF

d_gene: .
abundance: once
j_gene: TRBJ1-3
v_gene: TRBV20-1
len: 13
CDR3nt: TGCAGTGCTATCAACTCCGTAGGAAACACCATATATTTT
CDR3aa: CSAINSVGNTIYF

d_gene: .
abundance: .
j_gene: TRBJ1-4
v_gene: TRBV18
len: 16
CDR3nt: TGTGCCAGCTCCCTCCTCCCGGGGGCAACTAATGAAAAACTGTTTTTT
CDR3aa: CASSLLPGATNEKLFF

d_gene: .
abundance: .
j_gene: TRBJ1-5
v_gene: TRBV30
len: 13
CDR3nt: TGTGCCTGGAGTGTACTACCGAATCAGCCCCAGCATTTT
CDR3aa: CAWSVLPNQPQHF

d_gene: .
abundance: .
j_gene: TRBJ2-5
v_gene: TRBV24-1
len: 18
CDR3nt: TGTGCCACCAGTGATGGGCTCCAGCGGTCTGGGGCGCAAGAGACCCAGTACTTC
CDR3aa: CATSDGLQRSGAQETQYF

d_gene: .
abundance: .
j_gene: TRBJ1-1
v_gene: TRBV6-1
len: 16
CDR3nt: TGTGCCAGTCAGTCCGGGACACTAACGAGTCACACTGAAGCTTTCTTT
CDR3aa: CASQSGTLTSHTEAFF

d_gene: .
abundance: .
j_gene: TRBJ2-5
v_gene: TRBV27
len: 15
CDR3nt: TGTGCCAGCAGCCCCCTTCTAGCGAGCGGAGAGACCCAGTACTTC
CDR3aa: CASSPLLASGETQYF

d_gene: .
abundance: .
j_gene: TRBJ1-2
v_gene: TRBV12-3/TRBV12-4
len: 19
CDR3nt: TGTGCCAGCAGTTCCCAGCCCAAGAAGTACAGACCGAGAAACTATGGCTACACCTTC
CDR3aa: CASSSQPKKYRPRNYGYTF

d_gene: .
abundance: once
j_gene: TRBJ2-1
v_gene: TRBV29-1
len: 13
CDR3nt: TGCAGCGTTGGAGCAGGGGTTCCTGGTGAGCAGTTCTTC
CDR3aa: CSVGAGVPGEQFF

d_gene: .
abundance: .
j_gene: TRBJ1-1
v_gene: TRBV4-3
len: 14
CDR3nt: TGCGCCAGCAGCCAAGATTTCCTACCAACGGGAGCTTTCTTT
CDR3aa: CASSQDFLPTGAFF

d_gene: TRBD1
abundance: .
j_gene: TRBJ1-4
v_gene: TRBV20-1
len: 13
CDR3nt: TGCAGTGCTCCGGGACAGGGGGATGAAAAACTGTTTTTT
CDR3aa: CSAPGQGDEKLFF

d_gene: .
abundance: .
j_gene: TRBJ2-7
v_gene: TRBV27
len: 14
CDR3nt: TGTGCCAGCAGTTTCTCAGGAACTTCCTACGAGCAGTACTTC
CDR3aa: CASSFSGTSYEQYF

d_gene: .
abundance: .
j_gene: TRBJ2-1
v_gene: TRBV7-9
len: 14
CDR3nt: TGTGCGGAGGGGAAGATCTCCTCCTACAATGAGCAGTTCTTC
CDR3aa: CAEGKISSYNEQFF

d_gene: .
abundance: .
j_gene: TRBJ2-1
v_gene: TRBV12-3/TRBV12-4
len: 15
CDR3nt: TGTGCCAGCAATACCCAAGGGGGGCTCAACAATGAGCAGTTCTTC
CDR3aa: CASNTQGGLNNEQFF

d_gene: TRBD1
abundance: .
j_gene: TRBJ1-6
v_gene: TRBV4-3
len: 18
CDR3nt: TGCGCCAGCAGCCAAGAACCACAGGGGGCTTCCTATAATTCACCCCTCCACTTT
CDR3aa: CASSQEPQGASYNSPLHF

d_gene: TRBD2
abundance: .
j_gene: TRBJ2-1
v_gene: TRBV4-1
len: 17
CDR3nt: TGCGCCAGCAGCCAATTGCCCGGAGCGGGGGGTAAAAATGAGCAGTTCTTC
CDR3aa: CASSQLPGAGGKNEQFF

d_gene: .
abundance: .
j_gene: TRBJ2-5
v_gene: TRBV7-3
len: 15
CDR3nt: TGTGCCAGCAGCTTAACAGTCGGGGGTCAAGAGACCCAGTACTTC
CDR3aa: CASSLTVGGQETQYF

d_gene: .
abundance: .
j_gene: TRBJ2-5
v_gene: TRBV12-3/TRBV12-4
len: 12
CDR3nt: TGTGCCAGCAGACCAGGGGAAGAGACCCAGTACTTC
CDR3aa: CASRPGEETQYF

d_gene: TRBD2
abundance: .
j_gene: TRBJ2-1
v_gene: TRBV28
len: 15
CDR3nt: TGTGCCAGCAGTCCAAGCGGGGGGGTCATCAATGAGCAGTTCTTC
CDR3aa: CASSPSGGVINEQFF

d_gene: .
abundance: .
j_gene: TRBJ1-4
v_gene: TRBV2
len: 16
CDR3nt: TGTGCCAGCACCCTCGACAGACCCACGTCGGGTGAAAAACTGTTTTTT
CDR3aa: CASTLDRPTSGEKLFF